Presented here are 3 T cell receptor beta chains from one specimen sequenced in a study of cytomegalovirus exposure and HLA in healthy donors. PCR was performed using 60 Vbeta and 13 Jbeta primers. Clones were sequenced by immunoSEQ multiplex PCR, and TCRdb holds only the in-frame ones, with some missing. Of roughly 140,000 clones in the sample, 73% were seen once. Sample: PBMCs. The receptors derive from a human donor in good health.

The rearrangement links TRBV11-3 to TRBJ2-7; 13 bases fit TRBD2. The J segment lost 6 bases and the V segment lost 5 bases, leaving 13 bases of the junction unmatched. The germline gives CDR1 SGHNT, CDR2 YENEEA. This CDR3 comprises 17 residues. The CDR3 region is CASSQGLAGALVREQYF. The CDR3 bases are TGTGCCAGCAGCCAAGGACTAGCGGGAGCTCTGGTTCGCGAGCAGTACTTC.

The DNA of the CDR3 is TGTGCCAGCAGCCCCAGGGAGGGGAACTATGGCTACACCTTC. It codes for CASSPREGNYGYTF. The chain joins TRBV7-6 to TRBJ1-2, with D perhaps TRBD1 (5 bases). Germline CDR1 SGHVS, CDR2 FNYEAQ. V was trimmed by 5 bases and J by 2 bases, leaving 12 bases between them. This CDR3 contains 14 residues.

The chain employs TRBV4-2 and TRBJ2-3; weak D call: TRBD1 (6 bases). The CDR3 covers 17 residues. Germline assignment: CDR1 LGHNA and CDR2 YNFKEQ. Trimming pared 0 bases from V and 0 bases from J, leaving 13 bases between. The CDR3 region has the DNA TGTGCCAGCAGCCAAGACCCCCGGGACAATAGCACAGATACGCAGTATTTT. Translating it yields CASSQDPRDNSTDTQYF.